This TCR beta chain is from a study of cytomegalovirus exposure and HLA in healthy donors (dated 2017 in TCRdb). Study-wide context: According to an earlier analysis of 587 of the donors, 150 million to 200 million T cells yielded roughly 110 million unique TCR beta sequences and about 300 Gb of sequence data. An early release covering roughly 580 HLA-typed donors comprised about 300 gigabases of sequencing data and roughly 85 million unique TCR sequences. Of the roughly 400 genotyped donors, approximately 83% fell in the genetic ancestry cluster associated with self-reported Caucasian donors. The aim of the study was to test whether cataloging public T cell receptors could identify signatures of past pathogen exposure. The study used immunosequencing to profile the T cell repertoires of around 600 subjects and linked those repertoires to cytomegalovirus serostatus. Besides the first cohort of 666 subjects, a separate validation cohort made up of 120 or so different subjects was used. High-throughput TCR immunosequencing, statistical association of individual TCRs with disease status, and machine learning were combined to predict cytomegalovirus infection status. In a later analysis, previously published TCR beta repertoires from 666 donors were re-analyzed and high-resolution HLA genotyping was added so that TCR occurrence patterns could be studied. Rather than drawing on any new phenotypic data, the later analysis identified candidate immune exposures from TCR beta sequences and the way those sequences occurred across donors. In an earlier analysis of a few hundred of the donors, high-throughput TCR beta sequencing was used to judge whether each TCR beta V gene segment behaved as functional or pseudogenic. Donor age, sex, ethnicity and CMV serostatus were compiled alongside the repertoire data. A later genetic analysis used genome-wide SNP genotypes for about 55% of the 666 donors, treating that subset as a discovery cohort. Every repertoire in the discovery cohort had been generated on one and the same sequencing platform. HLA typing included class I and class II loci at four-digit resolution. Typing coverage differed by locus: A, B, C, DRB1 and DQB1 were typed in roughly 629-630 donors, DQA1 in 500 to 550, DPA1 in 600 to 610, and DPB1 in about 450. Roughly 5 DR-DQ haplotypes were handled as single units for association and clustering, since linkage in the cohort was strong. Across 398 genotyped donors of the cohort, an average of roughly 230,000 unique TCR beta nucleotide sequences per donor were sequenced, and around 19% of those sequences were non-productive.

Turning to this clone: The antigen this receptor binds is unknown. No per-base quality is available; no much larger clone lies one base away.

In total, 600 or so healthy bone marrow donors made up the cohort. Cohort members were all nominally healthy when sampled, although unrecorded immune exposures were likely present. The donor tested CMV seronegative, placing the donor among the 350 to 400 seronegative members of the cohort. A peripheral blood sample was provided by each donor, and peripheral blood mononuclear cells were used for TCR beta sequencing. Genomic DNA extraction from the blood cell samples was performed with the Qiagen DNeasy Blood Extraction Kit. To prepare the library, the immunoSEQ multiplex PCR assay was applied. The multiplex PCR relied on a mix of 60 forward primers for TCR Vbeta segments and 13 reverse primers for TCR Jbeta segments. The CDR3 region of rearranged TCR beta genes was amplified from genomic DNA by a multiplex PCR assay. On the Illumina HiSeq System, the amplified TCR beta libraries were sequenced as 87-base-pair reads. Under the source paper's analysis protocol: In a later analysis, 80 million or so unique TCR beta chains were counted across the 650 to 700 repertoires, and approximately 9.9 million of these chains were shared by at least two donors. Raw reads were error-corrected and collapsed into unique sequences with a nearest-neighbor algorithm that merged closely related sequences to remove PCR and sequencing errors. Alignment of CDR3 sequences to IMGT reference sequences was used to assign V, D and J gene segments. For a sequence to be retained, a match of at least six nucleotides to both a V gene segment and a J gene segment was required. A rearrangement was called productive if the CDR3 had no stop codons and remained in frame with V and J, and every other rearrangement was called non-productive. CDR3 was defined by IMGT convention, running from the second conserved V-encoded cysteine to the conserved J-encoded phenylalanine. In an earlier analysis of 550 to 650 of the donors, sequences lacking an unambiguous match to a single V gene segment were excluded. An earlier analysis of several hundred of the donors called V segments functional above 56.7% productive rearrangements and segregating when the between-donor standard deviation exceeded 5%. A statistical classification framework was built for diagnosing cytomegalovirus status from the catalog of TCR beta chain sequences. A later analysis assigned V and J genes by comparing TCR nucleotide sequences with IMGT/GENE-DB human TR gene sequences. Using the TCRdist pipeline, a later analysis assigned CDR3 sequences along with most-parsimonious VDJ recombination scenarios. In a later analysis, each TCR beta chain was defined by its CDR3 amino acid sequence together with its V-gene family, and reads without a unique V-gene family were excluded. As a way to deal with suspected cross-contamination and a sequencing artifact, a later analysis dropped 640 or so nucleotide sequences that were highly shared and had low generation probability. A later analysis calculated a clonal expansion index for each public chain from normalized within-repertoire ranks of inferred template counts. A later analysis computed generation probabilities with a VDJ recombination model fitted to out-of-frame rearrangements, and checked the results against IGoR. In a later analysis, TCR-TCR, TCR-HLA and TCR-CMV co-occurrence was scored with hypergeometric tests, and a repertoire-size bias correction was applied to TCR pairs. False discovery rates were estimated in a later analysis by permuting HLA or CMV assignments 20 times. A later analysis grouped co-occurring TCRs with DBSCAN, adding TCRdist sequence similarity when clustering within HLA-allele-positive subsets. Co-occurrence clustering excluded repertoires with fewer than 30,000 or more than 120,000 public chains, plus five with anomalous nucleotide sharing. Imported from immuneACCESS, the table was reduced by TCRdb to in-frame sequences with V and J called. These copies leave out some clones; in studies compared against another copy, an unresolved V gene accounts for under half, and the cause of the remainder is not known. D and trimming were read from the DNA, whereas the V and J calls and clone size are those reported in that table. The table for this sample lists about 210,000 clones; 65% to 85% of them were counted only once. The ten largest clones capture 2.9% of the sample.

V has 3 bases trimmed and J has 4 bases trimmed; junction bases matching no gene number 6. Taken from the germline V gene (reference sequence), the CDR1 and CDR2 loops are LNHDA and SQIVND. The CDR3, from cysteine to phenylalanine, totals 16 residues. The sequence is cut down to CDR3 DNA, 48 bases in frame from base 1. Points the paper makes about the study in general: In vitro tests confirmed that a few of the cytomegalovirus-associated TCR beta chains recognize cytomegalovirus antigens. Most TCR sequences were seen in very few donors, while some public TCRs were found in many individuals. A further reported finding was that TCR beta sequences accurately predicted the HLA-A and HLA-B alleles for most subjects in the first cohort. Because the 87-base-pair reads could not distinguish some IMGT-functional V segments, including TRBV6-2 and TRBV6-3, those segments were excluded. In a later genetic analysis, fewer N-insertions in productive TCRs were reported among donors in an Asian-associated ancestry cluster than the roughly 700-donor mean. An association between a missense DCLRE1C variant and V-gene and J-gene trimming of TCR beta chains was found in a later genetic analysis and replicated in an independent cohort. The classifier was reported to diagnose cytomegalovirus status with high specificity and sensitivity in both the original cohort and the validation cohort. In this cohort, only TCR beta chains were sequenced, and detectable features were limited by the absence of alpha or paired-chain data. The only immune exposure information available for the cohort was CMV serostatus. In a later analysis, several top co-occurrence clusters were reported to appear linked to parvovirus B19, influenza, CMV and Epstein-Barr virus. Because some donors lacked HLA typing at each locus, the association tests relied only on the typed subset. The sequencing pipeline was judged likely to have produced a cluster of highly shared sequence variants as a technical artifact. A later analysis found that HLA-associated TCR beta chains were more clonally expanded and had lower generation probabilities than equally common non-associated chains. When HLA alleles, especially DR and DQ, strongly co-occurred, attributing TCR associations to individual alleles was difficult. Sequencing depth was assumed to be roughly uniform across donors in the presence/absence analyses, though that assumption may not hold. In a later analysis, the rate of TCR association differed among HLA loci, with DRB1 alleles having the most associated TCRs and HLA-C alleles having the fewest. Because counts were too low, about 18 rarely observed V segments, including chromosome 9 orphons, were excluded from the earlier analysis of some 590 of the donors. Specific HLA alleles were associated with roughly 16,000 TCR beta sequences at a false discovery rate of 0.05 in a later analysis. In an earlier analysis of some 550 of the donors, most TCR beta V segments were observed in productive rearrangements about 90% or about 30% of the time, broadly matching IMGT annotations. The authors suggested that the approach could potentially be extended to other disease states and immunological phenotypes. In the study, 150 to 200 TCR beta chains were listed as associated with cytomegalovirus. Linkage disequilibrium might explain the correlated functional status among segregating V segments, but an unknown experimental factor could not be ruled out. In a later analysis, most CMV-associated TCR beta chains were found to appear HLA-restricted, with HLA associations seemingly driven largely by CMV exposure.

The rearrangement combines TRBV19 with TRBJ2-1; 10 bases in between match TRBD1. The material sequenced was PBMCs. This clonotype was obtained from a young man in good health and CMV-seronegative. The nucleotide sequence reads as follows: TGTGCCAGTAGTATTCGTGTGGGACAGGGGTACAATGAGCAGTTCTTC. This is translated as CASSIRVGQGYNEQFF.